This TCR beta chain stems from a study of CD8 T cells in Susac syndrome. Germline V lookup: CDR1 SGHRS, CDR2 YFSETQ. There are 16 residues in the CDR3. V lost 2 bases to trimming and J lost 7 bases; unmatched junction nucleotides: 12. A quantity of roughly 0.5 to 1 ug RNA underwent reverse transcription using random hexamers. Amplification of TCR beta CDR3 used immunoSEQ multiplex PCR across 54 Vbeta and 13 Jbeta. MiXCR was run by TCRdb on the immunoSEQ multiplex PCR reads, yielding one entry per CDR3 protein. Of about 280,000 distinct CDR3 sequences in the sample, 85% were seen once. The source is a human donor with multiple sclerosis. Sequenced input: CD8+ T cells from PBMCs. The chain joins TRBV5-1 to TRBJ2-1; TRBD1 matches 7 bases. CDR3 DNA sequence: TGCGCCAGCAGCTTCGGCAAGAACAGGGGCCTAAATGAGCAGTTCTTC. Its translation is CASSFGKNRGLNEQFF.